This is a list of T cell receptor beta chains from one sample in a study of T cell responses to AZD1222 COVID-19 vaccine. The table came from immunoSEQ multiplex PCR; TCRdb's copy has only in-frame clones and leaves some out. Among more than 95,000 clones, roughly 87% were seen once, and the ten largest hold around 7.5%. The sequenced sample was peripheral blood, obtained on day 0 of AZD1222 vaccination. The receptors were gathered from an adult in good health. CDR3s include the opening cysteine and the closing phenylalanine or tryptophan. The order of the fields is J gene, D gene, V gene, CDR3 protein, CDR3 DNA. The D gene is left open where the match is weak.

J gene: TRBJ2-1
D gene: TRBD2
V gene: TRBV2
CDR3 protein: CASSEDLGLAGGKEYNEQFF
CDR3 DNA: TGTGCCAGCAGTGAAGATCTGGGACTAGCGGGGGGGAAAGAGTACAATGAGCAGTTCTTC

J gene: TRBJ2-7
D gene: TRBD2
V gene: TRBV19
CDR3 protein: CASSIQAGGRLEQYF
CDR3 DNA: TGTGCCAGTAGTATTCAAGCGGGGGGGCGGCTCGAGCAGTACTTC

J gene: TRBJ1-5
D gene: NA
V gene: TRBV19
CDR3 protein: CASSILGSEGSQPQHF
CDR3 DNA: TGTGCCAGTAGTATACTTGGCAGCGAGGGTAGTCAGCCCCAGCATTTT

J gene: TRBJ1-3
D gene: NA
V gene: TRBV7-8
CDR3 protein: CASTRLAVGAGAGNTIYF
CDR3 DNA: TGTGCCAGCACCCGGTTGGCAGTCGGGGCTGGAGCTGGAAACACCATATATTTT

J gene: TRBJ2-1
D gene: NA
V gene: TRBV6-1
CDR3 protein: CASSELWVNEQFF
CDR3 DNA: TGTGCCAGCAGTGAACTTTGGGTGAATGAGCAGTTCTTC

J gene: TRBJ1-2
D gene: TRBD1
V gene: TRBV28
CDR3 protein: CASSTPGQGKNYGYTF
CDR3 DNA: TGTGCCAGCAGCACACCGGGACAGGGAAAAAACTATGGCTACACCTTC

J gene: TRBJ2-7
D gene: NA
V gene: TRBV11-1
CDR3 protein: CASSLGFGGDEQYF
CDR3 DNA: TGTGCCAGCAGCTTAGGTTTCGGGGGAGACGAGCAGTACTTC

J gene: TRBJ1-1
D gene: NA
V gene: TRBV9
CDR3 protein: CASSAWDSWNTEAFF
CDR3 DNA: TGTGCCAGCAGCGCGTGGGATTCCTGGAACACTGAAGCTTTCTTT

J gene: TRBJ2-2
D gene: TRBD2
V gene: TRBV6-5
CDR3 protein: CASRGGRSTGELFF
CDR3 DNA: TGTGCCAGCAGGGGCGGGAGGTCGACCGGGGAGCTGTTTTTT

J gene: TRBJ2-7
D gene: TRBD2
V gene: TRBV5-6
CDR3 protein: CASSPRIAGAIYEQYF
CDR3 DNA: TGTGCCAGCAGCCCGAGGATAGCGGGCGCTATCTACGAGCAGTACTTC

J gene: TRBJ2-1
D gene: TRBD2
V gene: TRBV7-9
CDR3 protein: CASSPGLAYNEQFF
CDR3 DNA: TGTGCCAGCAGCCCGGGACTAGCTTACAATGAGCAGTTCTTC

J gene: TRBJ2-3
D gene: NA
V gene: TRBV5-1
CDR3 protein: CASSFRDTQYF
CDR3 DNA: TGCGCCAGCAGCTTTAGAGATACGCAGTATTTT

J gene: TRBJ1-4
D gene: NA
V gene: TRBV15
CDR3 protein: CATSRDGATNEKLFF
CDR3 DNA: TGTGCCACCAGCCGGGACGGTGCAACTAATGAAAAACTGTTTTTT

J gene: TRBJ1-3
D gene: NA
V gene: TRBV11-2
CDR3 protein: CASTNPSGSSGNTIYF
CDR3 DNA: TGTGCCAGCACCAACCCCTCCGGGAGCTCTGGAAACACCATATATTTT

J gene: TRBJ1-6
D gene: NA
V gene: TRBV11-2
CDR3 protein: CASSYFGTQNSPLHF
CDR3 DNA: TGTGCCAGCAGCTACTTCGGGACACAAAATTCACCCCTCCACTTT